The 31 T cell receptor beta chains presented below share a single source sample, sequenced in a study of regulatory T cells in long-lasting Graves disease. Specified time point: persistent/refractory GD, antithyroid drugs over 5 years with positive TRAb. Following extraction of RNA from PBMCs, that RNA was used to make the TCR library. According to the study, TCR beta libraries were built with iRepertoire HTBI primers and CDR3-region Arm-PCR. Using its own MiXCR run on the multiplex PCR reads, TCRdb lists one record per CDR3 protein. The sample consists of a few hundred thousand distinct CDR3 sequences, around a fifth of them appearing once. Sample: peripheral blood mononuclear cells (PBMCs), taken when the disease was refractory, from a patient treated with antithyroid drugs. The receptors stem from a female donor with Graves disease.

This clonotype has at least ten counts. CDR3 amino acids: CASSRGNSPLHF. The CDR3 DNA follows: TGTGCCAGCAGCCGGGGCAATTCACCCCTCCACTTT. The rearrangement uses TRBV28 and TRBJ1-6, with D maybe TRBD1 (5 bases). The V end was cut by 6 bases, the J end by 7 bases, with 7 bases between. The germline V gene has CDR1 MDHEN and CDR2 SYDVKM. The CDR3 is 12 amino acids.

The rearrangement joins TRBV5-1 to TRBJ2-2; D may be TRBD2 (7 bases). Germline CDR1 SGHRS, CDR2 YFSETQ. The germline V and J ends were trimmed by 4 bases and 6 bases, with 19 bases remaining between them. The CDR3 sequence is 16 residues long. CDR3 nucleotide sequence: TGCGCCAGCAGCCTGGCGGGGGCTTCGGGCGCCGGGGAGCTGTTTTTT. Protein sequence: CASSLAGASGAGELFF. Full variable domain (missing parts from reference TRBV5-1 and TRBJ2-2): KAGVTQTPRYLIKTRGQQVTLSCSPISGHRSVSWYQQTPGQGLQFLFEYFSETQRNKGNFPGRFSGRQFSNSRSEMNVSTLELGDSALYLCASSLAGASGAGELFFGEGSRLTVL.

V is TRBV27 and J is TRBJ2-3; D not certain. Germline V gene data show CDR1 as MNHEY and CDR2 as SMNVEV (reference sequence). With 4 bases removed from V and 3 bases from J, the gap between germline ends came to 8 bases. This CDR3 is 13 amino acids long. The CDR3 here is CASSWAVTDTQYF. The CDR3 bases are TGTGCCAGCAGTTGGGCAGTGACAGATACGCAGTATTTT.

In its sample, this clonotype was seen many times. CDR3 residues: CASSLGVTEAFF. CDR3 DNA sequence: TGTGCCAGCAGTTTGGGGGTCACTGAAGCTTTCTTT. This sequence joins TRBV7-9 and TRBJ1-1; the D gene is possibly TRBD1 (5 bases). The CDR3 extends over 12 amino acids. Germline V gene data show CDR1 as SEHNR and CDR2 as FQNEAQ (reference sequence). The V end was cut by 6 bases, the J end by 4 bases, with 9 bases between.

Only a few counts were recorded for this clonotype. The chain carries TRBV5-6 and TRBJ2-5, with no clear D. CDR1 and CDR2 (germline): SGHDT, YYEEEE. This CDR3 has 13 residues. The V gene lost 4 bases and the J gene lost 6 bases, with 13 bases spanning the gap. The DNA for the CDR3 is TGTGCCAGCAGCCTAGGTTGGATCCAGACCCAGTACTTC. Its protein is CASSLGWIQTQYF.

This clonotype was seen at least ten times. The genes are TRBV29-1 and TRBJ1-1; TRBD1 matches 7 bases. CDR1 SQVTM and CDR2 ANQGSEA come from the germline V gene. The CDR3 is 13 amino acids. Trimming removed 6 bases from V and 0 bases from J; junction bases left unmatched: 4. The CDR3 loop is CSVQQGMNTEAFF. The DNA for the CDR3 is TGCAGCGTACAACAGGGGATGAACACTGAAGCTTTCTTT. Looking up the rest from reference TRBV29-1 and TRBJ1-1 gives the full variable domain: SAVISQKPSRDICQRGTSLTIQCQVDSQVTMMFWYRQQPGQSLTLIATANQGSEATYESGFVIDKFPISRPNLTFSTLTVSNMSPEDSSIYLCSVQQGMNTEAFFGQGTRLTVV.

Note on this clonotype: A single base separates this from a much larger clone, so it may be a read error. The rearrangement links TRBV7-6 to TRBJ1-2; TRBD1 might be the D (6 bases). Trimming cost V 11 bases and J 0 bases, with 19 bases left between them. The CDR3 has 15 residues. Germline CDR1 SGHVS, CDR2 FNYEAQ. CDR3 nucleotides: TGTGCCTCGGGTTCAGGGACACCTCCTAACTATGGCTACACCTTC. Residues: CASGSGTPPNYGYTF.

This clonotype was picked up a small number of times. The chain joins TRBV28 to TRBJ2-5; perhaps TRBD2 as D (6 bases). With 8 bases removed from V and 2 bases from J, the gap between germline ends came to 15 bases. Germline assignment: CDR1 MDHEN and CDR2 SYDVKM. The CDR3 totals 14 residues. Here the CDR3 reads CASVPGLRQETQYF. The CDR3 DNA follows: TGTGCCAGCGTGCCGGGACTGAGACAAGAGACCCAGTACTTC.

V gene TRBV9 combines with J gene TRBJ2-7; 7 bases align to TRBD2. The CDR3 length is 13 residues. Germline trimming cut 3 bases from V and 4 bases from J; bases unmatched to any gene: 4. Per germline, CDR1 SGDLS and CDR2 YYNGEE. The CDR3 sequence: CASSGGLPYEQYF. DNA of the CDR3: TGTGCCAGCAGCGGGGGACTACCATACGAGCAGTACTTC.

The chain carries TRBV20-1 and TRBJ1-3, with D perhaps TRBD1 (6 bases). Germline V gene sequence: CDR1 DFQATT, CDR2 SNEGSKA (reference sequence). The V end lost 4 bases, the J end lost 7 bases, and 8 bases lay between the germline ends. This CDR3 contains 11 residues. CDR3: CSAKGGNTIYF. The CDR3 nucleotides are TGCAGTGCTAAGGGGGGGAACACCATATATTTT.

This clonotype was recorded at least ten times. The genes are TRBV12-3 or TRBV12-4 and TRBJ1-2; 8 nucleotides agree with TRBD1. The CDR3 totals 14 residues. Trimming cost V 6 bases and J 12 bases; bases outside gene matches: 15. CDR3 coding DNA: TGTGCCAGCAGCCCAGCCGGGACAGGTGGTAAAAACACCTTC. Residues: CASSPAGTGGKNTF.

The J gene is TRBJ2-3, the V gene TRBV20-1, with 7 nucleotides matching TRBD2. With V trimmed by 6 bases and J by 0 bases, 9 bases remained unmatched. CDR3 length: 15 residues. Germline V gene data show CDR1 as DFQATT and CDR2 as SNEGSKA (reference sequence). The CDR3: CSANSLAGSTDTQYF. Written as DNA, the CDR3 is TGCAGTGCAAACTCCTTAGCGGGTAGCACAGATACGCAGTATTTT.

This clonotype was counted at least ten times. The chain recombines TRBV7-8 with TRBJ2-7; 10 bases match TRBD2. V dropped 1 base and J dropped 4; count of bases not matched to a gene: 7. This CDR3 comprises 16 residues. The germline CDR1 and CDR2 sequences are SGHVS and FQNEAQ. The CDR3 sequence is CASSLVSSGSLYEQYF. In DNA form, the CDR3 reads TGTGCCAGCAGCTTAGTCTCTAGCGGGAGCTTATACGAGCAGTACTTC.

This clonotype was recorded at least ten times. The V and J genes are TRBV6-2 or TRBV6-3 and TRBJ1-1; 7 bases agree with TRBD1. The CDR3 length is 15 residues. The V segment lost 3 bases and the J segment 1 base; nucleotides outside the gene matches: 5. Germline V gene data show CDR1 as MNHEY and CDR2 as SVGEGT. CDR3 sequence reads: CASSYGAGGNTEAFF. The DNA of the CDR3 is TGTGCCAGCAGTTATGGGGCAGGGGGGAACACTGAAGCTTTCTTT.

This clonotype was seen at least ten times. The chain links TRBV5-1 to TRBJ2-7; TRBD1 aligns across 9 bases. This CDR3 comprises 16 residues. The trim removed 0 bases at V and 0 bases at J, leaving 4 bases unmatched. CDR1 and CDR2 (germline): SGHRS, YFSETQ. The CDR3 reads CASSLGRDRVSYEQYF. The CDR3, as DNA: TGCGCCAGCAGCTTGGGCCGGGACAGGGTCTCCTACGAGCAGTACTTC.

This clonotype was seen many times. The CDR3 loop reads CSARGTSGIQETQYF. As DNA, the CDR3 is TGCAGTGCTAGGGGGACTAGCGGGATACAAGAGACCCAGTACTTC. This chain links TRBV20-1 with TRBJ2-5; 13 bases are a match to TRBD2. The CDR3 consists of 15 residues. Germline V lookup: CDR1 DFQATT, CDR2 SNEGSKA (reference sequence). Losses at the gene ends were 3 bases for V and 2 bases for J; bases not matched to a gene: 3.

The table lists this clonotype with a few counts. A read error may be the cause here, since a much bigger clone is one base away. The rearrangement joins TRBV7-3 to TRBJ1-1; D call uncertain. CDR3 length: 13 residues. V was clipped by 4 bases and J by 0 bases, with 6 bases between them. From germline, CDR1 is SGHTA and CDR2 FQGTGA. The CDR3 reads CASSSHMNTEAFF. CDR3 DNA: TGTGCCAGCAGCTCACACATGAACACTGAAGCTTTCTTT.

The chain carries TRBV10-3 and TRBJ1-2; 10 nucleotides line up with TRBD1. Germline V gene sequence: CDR1 ENHRY, CDR2 SYGVKD. This CDR3 has 15 amino acids. V gave up 3 bases and J gave up 7 bases; unmatched junction bases: 8. CDR3 protein: CAISDTGQGTGGYTF. CDR3 in DNA: TGTGCCATCAGTGATACGGGACAGGGGACCGGTGGCTACACCTTC.

This clonotype was seen at least ten times. The chain uses TRBV6-2 or TRBV6-3 and TRBJ2-7; D perhaps matches TRBD2 (6 bases). The germline V gene has CDR1 MNHEY and CDR2 SVGEGT. Trimming stripped 2 bases from V and 4 bases from J, with 18 bases between. This CDR3 is built from 16 residues. The CDR3 is CASSYGSWQGGYEQYF. The CDR3 coding sequence is TGTGCCAGCAGTTACGGATCGTGGCAGGGAGGTTACGAGCAGTACTTC.

This clonotype has a handful of counts. The chain uses TRBV29-1 and TRBJ2-2; 7 nucleotides agree with TRBD1. V gave up 4 bases and J gave up 4 bases; unmatched junction bases: 6. CDR1 is SQVTM, CDR2 ANQGSEA, per germline. This CDR3 contains 14 residues. CDR3 amino acids: CSVGSGGFTGELFF. The CDR3 DNA reads TGCAGCGTTGGATCAGGGGGTTTCACCGGGGAGCTGTTTTTT.

J is TRBJ2-2 and V is TRBV10-3; D may be TRBD2 (6 bases). Germline lookup yields CDR1 ENHRY and CDR2 SYGVKD. Trimming removed 4 bases at V and 3 bases at J, with 15 bases between. The CDR3 runs to 16 residues. CDR3 sequence: CAISGAAGTDTGELFF. The CDR3 DNA sequence: TGTGCCATCAGTGGCGCCGCGGGGACCGACACCGGGGAGCTGTTTTTT.

The V call is TRBV28, the J call TRBJ2-6; D is unresolved. CDR3 size: 15 residues. V was shortened by 6 bases and J by 4 bases, with 13 bases between the two germline ends. The germline CDR1 and CDR2 sequences are MDHEN and SYDVKM. For the CDR3, the DNA is TGTGCCAGCAGCGTGGGCGCCGCCGGGGCCAACGTCCTGACTTTC. It encodes CASSVGAAGANVLTF. The whole variable domain, remainder taken from reference TRBV28 and TRBJ2-6, is DVKVTQSSRYLVKRTGEKVFLECVQDMDHENMFWYRQDPGLGLRLIYFSYDVKMKEKGDIPEGYSVSREKKERFSLILESASTNQTSMYLCASSVGAAGANVLTFGAGSRLTVL.

This sequence joins TRBV13 and TRBJ2-7; a weak D match, TRBD2 (6 bases). The CDR3 is 13 amino acids. Trimming removed 6 bases from V and 3 bases from J, with 12 bases in between. CDR1 PRHDT and CDR2 FYEKMQ come from the germline V gene (reference sequence). The CDR3 region is CASRGGWHYEQYF. For the CDR3, the DNA is TGTGCCAGCAGAGGAGGGTGGCACTACGAGCAGTACTTC.

This clonotype was detected a few times. This chain uses TRBV7-8 with TRBJ2-7; 8 positions agree with TRBD2. The V gene's germline CDR1 is SGHVS and CDR2 FQNEAQ. The CDR3 has 16 residues. The V gene end was trimmed by 5 bases and the J gene end by 1 base; junction bases not matched to a gene: 10. The CDR3 bases are TGTGCCAGCAGCGTAGGAGCGGGAGTAACTTCCTACGAGCAGTACTTC. Translating gives CASSVGAGVTSYEQYF.

In this sample, this clonotype turned up a few times. The chain joins TRBV20-1 to TRBJ1-6; a possible D gene is TRBD1 (6 bases). CDR3 length: 16 amino acids. Germline CDR1 is DFQATT and CDR2 is SNEGSKA (reference sequence). Trimming took off 1 base at V and 0 bases at J, with 10 bases between the two ends. CDR3 DNA sequence: TGCAGTGCTAGAGTAACAGGGAGCTCCTATAATTCACCCCTCCACTTT. It specifies CSARVTGSSYNSPLHF.

Only a few counts were recorded for this clonotype. The rearrangement links TRBV19 to TRBJ2-5, with 7 bases identical to TRBD1. V lost 2 bases and J lost 2; bases outside the gene matches: 2. Looked up from germline, CDR1 is LNHDA and CDR2 is SQIVND (reference sequence). CDR3 size: 14 residues. Here the CDR3 reads CASSIQGVQETQYF. The CDR3 coding sequence is TGTGCCAGTAGTATACAGGGGGTACAAGAGACCCAGTACTTC. Complete variable domain (other parts from reference TRBV19 and TRBJ2-5): DGGITQSPKYLFRKEGQNVTLSCEQNLNHDAMYWYRQDPGQGLRLIYYSQIVNDFQKGDIAEGYSVSREKKESFPLTVTSAQKNPTAFYLCASSIQGVQETQYFGPGTRLLVL.

The rearrangement links TRBV7-9 to TRBJ2-1, with a weak D call TRBD1 (6 bases). With 5 bases removed from V and 8 bases from J, the gap between germline ends came to 22 bases. The CDR3 runs 16 residues. Germline CDR1 is SEHNR and CDR2 is FQNEAQ (reference sequence). The CDR3 spells CASSLPIQGFQDEQFF. CDR3 DNA sequence: TGTGCCAGCAGCCTACCAATACAGGGTTTTCAAGATGAGCAGTTCTTC. The full variable domain, with the rest looked up from reference TRBV7-9 and TRBJ2-1, is DTGVSQNPRHKITKRGQNVTFRCDPISEHNRLYWYRQTLGQGPEFLTYFQNEAQLEKSRLLSDRFSAERPKGSFSTLEIQRTEQGDSAMYLCASSLPIQGFQDEQFFGPGTRLTVL.

The V gene is TRBV7-9, the J gene TRBJ2-7, with 7 nucleotides matching TRBD1. The trim removed 4 bases at V and 5 bases at J, leaving 5 bases unmatched. The CDR3 loop spans 13 amino acids. Germline V gene lookup returns CDR1 SEHNR and CDR2 FQNEAQ (reference sequence). CDR3 sequence reads: CASSSTGSHEQYF. CDR3 nucleotides: TGTGCCAGCAGCTCGACAGGGTCCCACGAGCAGTACTTC.

The V call is TRBV18, the J call TRBJ2-7; D possibly corresponds to TRBD1 (5 bases). V lost 3 bases, J lost 0 bases, and 12 bases lay in between. Germline V gives CDR1 KGHSH, CDR2 LQKENI. The CDR3 spans 15 residues. In nucleotides, the CDR3 is TGTGCCAGCTCACCGTCCAGGGCCTCCTCCTACGAGCAGTACTTC. Translating it yields CASSPSRASSYEQYF. Full variable domain (missing parts from reference TRBV18 and TRBJ2-7): NAGVMQNPRHLVRRRGQEARLRCSPMKGHSHVYWYRQLPEEGLKFMVYLQKENIIDESGMPKERFSAEFPKEGPSILRIQQVVRGDSAAYFCASSPSRASSYEQYFGPGTRLTVT.

The chain joins TRBV4-1 to TRBJ2-7, with 10 bases identical to TRBD2. The CDR3 consists of 15 residues. Germline values: CDR1 MGHRA, CDR2 YSYEKL. Germline trimming cut 2 bases from V and 4 bases from J; bases unmatched to any gene: 5. The CDR3: CASSQILAGTYEQYF. The CDR3 DNA is TGCGCCAGCAGCCAAATACTAGCGGGGACTTACGAGCAGTACTTC.

Ten or more counts support this clonotype. This chain uses TRBV12-3 or TRBV12-4 with TRBJ1-6; possibly TRBD1 for D (6 bases). Trimming took 6 bases from V and 10 from J, leaving 10 bases between them. The CDR3 extends over 12 amino acids. The CDR3 reads CASRTGRSPLHF. CDR3 bases: TGTGCCAGCAGGACAGGCAGGTCACCCCTCCACTTT.